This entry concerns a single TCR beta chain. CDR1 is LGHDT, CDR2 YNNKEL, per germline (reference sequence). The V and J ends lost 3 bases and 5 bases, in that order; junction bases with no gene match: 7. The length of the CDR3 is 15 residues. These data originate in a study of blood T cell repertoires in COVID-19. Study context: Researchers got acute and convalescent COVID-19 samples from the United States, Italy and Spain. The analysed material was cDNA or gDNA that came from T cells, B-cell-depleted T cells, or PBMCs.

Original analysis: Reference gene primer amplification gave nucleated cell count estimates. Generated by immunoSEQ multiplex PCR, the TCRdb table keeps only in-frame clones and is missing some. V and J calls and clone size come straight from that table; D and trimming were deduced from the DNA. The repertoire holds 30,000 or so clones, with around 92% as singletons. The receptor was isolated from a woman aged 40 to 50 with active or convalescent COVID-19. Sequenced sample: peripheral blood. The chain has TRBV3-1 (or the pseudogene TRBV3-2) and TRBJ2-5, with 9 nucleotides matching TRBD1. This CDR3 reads CASSHTGQGAETQYF. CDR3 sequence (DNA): TGTGCCAGCAGCCACACGGGACAGGGTGCGGAGACCCAGTACTTC.